This TCR beta chain was retrieved from a study of cytomegalovirus exposure and HLA in healthy donors. V shed 7 bases, J shed 1 base, and the junction held 5 bases outside the gene matches. This CDR3 contains 14 residues. Germline CDR1 reads SNHLY; CDR2 reads FYNNEI. The primer mix had 60 Vbeta and 13 Jbeta primers. Repertoires were generated with immunoSEQ multiplex PCR, while TCRdb's copy carries only in-frame clones and drops some. The data contain approximately 100,000 clones, 69% of them singletons. The receptor was derived from a woman between 70 and 85 years old in good health and CMV-seropositive. The sequenced sample was PBMCs. This chain links TRBV2 with TRBJ2-5; 8 nucleotides line up with TRBD2. The CDR3 region has the DNA TGTGCCAGCACCTACGGGGGGGTCCAAGAGACCCAGTACTTC. Translated, it gives CASTYGGVQETQYF.